A single sample gave rise to the 7 T cell receptor delta chains below, sequenced in a study of gamma-delta T cells after stem cell transplantation. With CATT, TCRdb re-called clones from the RT-PCR reads. Seen here are over 9,000 delta-chain clones, 1.3% observed once, and the top ten hold over 9%. The source material was gamma-delta T cells. These TCRs come from a human donor. It is not recorded whose cells these are; they may come from a transplant donor.

Details on this clone: A much larger clone is a single base away; this may be a read error. Other nucleotide sequences from this sample produce the same CDR3. This chain connects TRDV2 to TRDJ1; 9 bases line up with TRDD3. J was trimmed by 2 bases and V by 0 bases; bases with no gene match: 21. CDR1 is GEAIGNYY and CDR2 is EKD in the germline V gene. CDR3 length equals 21 residues. CDR3 in DNA: TGTGCCTGTGACACCATGCGGACCTCCTACGTCGGGGATACGGAAACCGATAAACTCATCTTT. This encodes CACDTMRTSYVGDTETDKLIF.

This clone was seen at least ten times. The gene calls are TRDV2 and TRDJ3, with D perhaps TRDD3 (6 bases). The length of the CDR3 is 17 residues. Germline V gene lookup returns CDR1 GEAIGNYY and CDR2 EKD. With 0 bases removed from V and 0 bases from J, the gap between germline ends came to 8 bases. This CDR3 is CACDTVLGSWDTRQMFF. The CDR3 nucleotides read TGTGCCTGTGACACCGTACTGGGCTCCTGGGACACCCGACAGATGTTTTTC.

This clone rates as medium-sized. Within the sample, other DNA sequences also encode this same CDR3. The chain links TRDV2 to TRDJ1; D perhaps matches TRDD2 (5 bases). Germline V CDR1 and CDR2: GEAIGNYY, EKD. V was clipped by 3 bases and J by 0 bases, with 10 bases between them. The CDR3 has 14 residues. CDR3 residues: CACDDLQHTDKLIF. CDR3 DNA sequence: TGTGCCTGTGACGACCTACAACACACCGATAAACTCATCTTT.

The rearrangement links TRDV2 to TRDJ1; 10 bases are shared with TRDD3. The CDR3 totals 19 residues. Per the germline V gene, CDR1 is GEAIGNYY and CDR2 is EKD. The J segment lost 2 bases and the V segment lost 0 bases, leaving 14 bases of the junction unmatched. The CDR3, as DNA: TGTGCCTGTGACACCGTTCCTACTCTGGGGGATATTGAAACCGATAAACTCATCTTT. Translated, it gives CACDTVPTLGDIETDKLIF.

This clone rates as medium-sized. Other DNA sequences within the sample encode an identical CDR3. The V call is TRDV2, the J call TRDJ1; 7 positions match TRDD3. Per the germline V gene, CDR1 is GEAIGNYY and CDR2 is EKD. CDR3 length equals 20 residues. Trimming at V came to 3 bases and at J to 0 bases, leaving 21 bases not matched to a gene. CDR3 amino acids: CACDSLRPDDELGHTDKLIF. The CDR3 region has the DNA TGTGCCTGTGACTCCTTGCGGCCCGATGATGAACTGGGGCACACCGATAAACTCATCTTT.

In regard to this clone: The mismatch at residue 11 between this DNA's translation and the TCRdb protein of a much larger clone likely reflects a read error; the protein shown is translated from the DNA. The chain is built from TRDV2 and TRDJ3; 9 bases are shared with TRDD3. With 0 bases clipped from V and 3 bases from J, the junction kept 8 bases outside the gene matches. CDR3 length: 19 amino acids. CDR1 and CDR2 (germline): GEAIGNYY, EKD. This chain's CDR3 is CACDTLRGYAIWDTRQMFF. For the CDR3, the DNA is TGTGCCTGTGACACCTTGAGGGGATACGCAATCTGGGACACCCGACAGATGTTTTTC.

This clone was seen more than once but under ten times. A far larger clone is only one base removed, so a read error is likely. The rearrangement links TRDV2 to TRDJ1; 8 bases fit TRDD3. The germline V gene encodes CDR1 GEAIGNYY and CDR2 EKD. The CDR3 sequence is 14 residues long. This CDR3 is CACDLLGDVDRLIF. The CDR3 coding sequence is TGTGCCTGTGACTTATTGGGGGATGTCGATAGACTCATCTTT.